The sequence of this TCR beta chain was determined in a study of cytomegalovirus exposure and HLA in healthy donors. Notes on the study in general: The authors later linked a missense DCLRE1C variant to TCR beta V- and J-gene trimming. When a later analysis was performed, an Asian-associated ancestry cluster reportedly had fewer N-insertions than the approximately 700-donor mean. Overall, roughly 160 TCR beta chains were annotated as cytomegalovirus-associated.

The PCR used 60 Vbeta and 13 Jbeta primers. Using immunoSEQ multiplex PCR, the repertoire was profiled, and TCRdb retains in-frame clones only, with some absent. The data contain approximately 100,000 clones, roughly 80% of them singletons. In the case of this clone: The antigen remains undetermined.

The CDR3 sequence is 13 residues long. Looked up from germline, CDR1 is LNHDA and CDR2 is SQIVND (reference sequence). V dropped 6 bases and J dropped 0 bases, with 6 bases sitting between them. The source material was PBMCs. The chain links TRBV19 to TRBJ1-3; unclear D gene. The sequence derives from a man aged 40-49 years in good health and CMV-seronegative. The CDR3, as DNA: TGTGCCAGTAGCTTTAGCTCTGGAAACACCATATATTTT. Amino acids: CASSFSSGNTIYF. Complete variable domain (other parts from reference TRBV19 and TRBJ1-3): DGGITQSPKYLFRKEGQNVTLSCEQNLNHDAMYWYRQDPGQGLRLIYYSQIVNDFQKGDIAEGYSVSREKKESFPLTVTSAQKNPTAFYLCASSFSSGNTIYFGEGSWLTVV.